These 13 T cell receptor beta chains were sequenced from one sample in a study of response to subunit inactivated influenza vaccine. TCRdb reprocessed the RT-PCR reads with MiXCR, giving one entry per CDR3 protein. This repertoire shows roughly 150,000 distinct CDR3 sequences, around 9.9% found once; its top ten account for under 15%. The sample was non-naive T cells sorted from PBMCs, taken more than 35 days after vaccination. The receptors derive from a man in his fifties who received an inactivated influenza vaccine.

The V and J genes are TRBV6-1 and TRBJ1-5; D perhaps matches TRBD1 (6 bases). The CDR3 covers 15 residues. Trimming pared 4 bases from V and 0 bases from J, leaving 10 bases between. CDR1 is MNHNS, CDR2 SASEGT, per germline. The CDR3 reads CASSGGTNSNQPQHF. DNA for the CDR3: TGTGCCAGCAGTGGGGGGACAAATAGCAATCAGCCCCAGCATTTT.

This clonotype was observed a few times. The V call is TRBV27, the J call TRBJ2-7; D uncertain. Germline CDR1 reads MNHEY; CDR2 reads SMNVEV (reference sequence). The CDR3 has 13 amino acids. Trimming removed 0 bases from V and 6 bases from J, with 9 bases in between. CDR3 nucleotides: TGTGCCAGCAGTTTATCGGGTAGCCTCGAGCAGTACTTC. It yields the protein CASSLSGSLEQYF.

This chain joins TRBV20-1 and TRBJ2-1; the match to TRBD2 covers 9 bases. CDR1 and CDR2 (germline): DFQATT, SNEGSKA (reference sequence). The CDR3 contains 16 residues. The junction had 10 bases not matched to a gene; V was cut back by 2 bases and J by 5 bases. In nucleotides, the CDR3 is TGCAGTGCTAGATCTAGCGGGGCCATTAACCACAATGAGCAGTTCTTC. It yields the protein CSARSSGAINHNEQFF.

The V call is TRBV20-1, the J call TRBJ2-3; 9 positions match TRBD2. The CDR3 extends over 14 amino acids. Per germline, CDR1 DFQATT and CDR2 SNEGSKA (reference sequence). After removal of 3 bases from V and 5 bases from J, the junction contained 6 bases not matched to a gene. This CDR3 is CSARVGTSRDTQYF. CDR3 in DNA: TGCAGTGCTAGGGTTGGGACTAGCCGAGATACGCAGTATTTT.

This clonotype appeared many times. The chain carries TRBV12-3 or TRBV12-4 and TRBJ1-5, with D possibly being TRBD1 (5 bases). This CDR3 has 14 residues. V shed 3 bases and J shed 3 bases, with 9 bases lying between them. CDR3 protein: CASSFAGFNQPQHF. The CDR3 DNA reads TGTGCCAGCAGTTTCGCAGGGTTCAATCAGCCCCAGCATTTT.

The sample holds a few counts of this clonotype. The chain carries TRBV20-1 and TRBJ1-4; no clear D gene. Trimming left V 0 bases short and J 8 bases short, with 10 bases between. CDR1 DFQATT and CDR2 SNEGSKA come from the germline V gene (reference sequence). This CDR3 has 13 amino acids. The CDR3 spells CSARDRHMEKLFF. CDR3 coding DNA: TGCAGTGCTAGAGATCGACATATGGAAAAACTGTTTTTT.

This clonotype was seen many times. J is TRBJ1-4 and V is TRBV20-1; D is ambiguous. Germline CDR1 is DFQATT and CDR2 is SNEGSKA (reference sequence). Trimming removed 5 bases from V and 6 bases from J, with 10 bases in between. This CDR3 has 12 amino acids. The CDR3 is CSAWKEHEKLFF. In nucleotides, the CDR3 is TGCAGTGCTTGGAAAGAGCATGAAAAACTGTTTTTT.

The table lists this clonotype with a few counts. The genes are TRBV20-1 and TRBJ2-4; D unresolved. The germline V gene has CDR1 DFQATT and CDR2 SNEGSKA (reference sequence). With 0 bases removed from V and 3 bases from J, the gap between germline ends came to 30 bases. This CDR3 has 21 residues. CDR3: CSARDTSESDTSRIGKNIQYF. CDR3 nucleotide sequence: TGCAGTGCTAGAGATACGTCCGAAAGTGACACCTCCAGGATCGGCAAAAACATTCAGTACTTC.

The CDR3 loop is CASSLGSASGTQYF. The CDR3 coding sequence is TGTGCCAGCAGCTTAGGTTCGGCCTCCGGGACCCAGTACTTC. The chain joins TRBV7-2 to TRBJ2-5; D uncertain. The CDR3 length is 14 residues. Germline V gene sequence: CDR1 SGHTA, CDR2 FQGNSA. Trimming took 1 base from V and 7 from J, leaving 13 bases between them.

This clonotype was counted a few times. The chain is built from TRBV7-2 and TRBJ2-3; the D gene is possibly TRBD2 (5 bases). V lost 5 bases to trimming and J lost 4 bases, with 13 bases between them. The CDR3 length is 14 residues. The V gene's germline CDR1 is SGHTA and CDR2 FQGNSA. The CDR3 DNA follows: TGTGCCAGCAGCCCAGCGGACCCCCCAGATACGCAGTATTTT. As protein: CASSPADPPDTQYF.

V is TRBV3-1 and J is TRBJ2-4; tentative D call: TRBD2 (5 bases). The CDR3 contains 18 residues. Trimming removed 11 bases at V and 2 bases at J, with 28 bases between. Per the germline V gene, CDR1 is LGHDT and CDR2 is YNNKEL (reference sequence). The CDR3 spells CAFSPGLVGVGTKNIQYF. DNA for the CDR3: TGTGCCTTCAGCCCGGGATTGGTTGGAGTTGGAACCAAAAACATTCAGTACTTC.

This clonotype was recorded at least ten times. V is TRBV12-3 or TRBV12-4 and J is TRBJ2-5, with 9 bases aligning to TRBD2. The J segment lost 5 bases and the V segment lost 3 bases, leaving 10 bases of the junction unmatched. The CDR3 sequence is 16 residues long. CDR3 sequence (DNA): TGTGCCAGCAGTTTCATGAATCTAGCGGGATCGGAGACCCAGTACTTC. Its translation: CASSFMNLAGSETQYF.

This clonotype was counted only a few times. This rearrangement joins TRBV5-1 to TRBJ1-2, with TRBD1 as a possible D gene (6 bases). CDR1 is SGHRS and CDR2 is YFSETQ in the germline V gene. The CDR3 has 15 amino acids. With 0 bases removed from V and 2 bases from J, the gap between germline ends came to 11 bases. The CDR3: CASSLVRGQNYGYTF. The CDR3 coding sequence is TGCGCCAGCAGCTTGGTTCGAGGACAGAACTATGGCTACACCTTC. Looking up the rest from reference TRBV5-1 and TRBJ1-2 gives the full variable domain: KAGVTQTPRYLIKTRGQQVTLSCSPISGHRSVSWYQQTPGQGLQFLFEYFSETQRNKGNFPGRFSGRQFSNSRSEMNVSTLELGDSALYLCASSLVRGQNYGYTFGSGTRLTVV.